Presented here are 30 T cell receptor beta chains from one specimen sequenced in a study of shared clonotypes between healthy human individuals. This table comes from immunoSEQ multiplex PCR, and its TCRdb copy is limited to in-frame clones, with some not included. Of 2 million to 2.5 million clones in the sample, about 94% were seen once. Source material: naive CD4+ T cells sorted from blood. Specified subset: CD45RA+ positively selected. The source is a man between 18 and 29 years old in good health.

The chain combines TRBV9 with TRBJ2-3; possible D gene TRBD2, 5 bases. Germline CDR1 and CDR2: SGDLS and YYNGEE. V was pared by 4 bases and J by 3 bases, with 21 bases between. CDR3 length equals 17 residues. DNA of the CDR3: TGTGCCAGCAGCCCCTTTAGGACTGGAGGTGCTACAGATACGCAGTATTTT. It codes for CASSPFRTGGATDTQYF.

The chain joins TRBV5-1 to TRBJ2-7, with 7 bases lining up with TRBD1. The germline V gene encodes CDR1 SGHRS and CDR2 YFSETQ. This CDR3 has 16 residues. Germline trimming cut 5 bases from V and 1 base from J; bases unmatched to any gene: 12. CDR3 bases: TGCGCCAGCAGACCCACCACCGGGACAGCTTCCTACGAGCAGTACTTC. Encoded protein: CASRPTTGTASYEQYF.

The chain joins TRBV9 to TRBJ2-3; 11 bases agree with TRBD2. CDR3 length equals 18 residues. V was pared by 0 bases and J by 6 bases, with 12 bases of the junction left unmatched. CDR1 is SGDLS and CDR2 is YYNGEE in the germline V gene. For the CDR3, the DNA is TGTGCCAGCAGCGTAGGACTAGCGGGAATCAACCTCCCCGATACGCAGTATTTT. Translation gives CASSVGLAGINLPDTQYF.

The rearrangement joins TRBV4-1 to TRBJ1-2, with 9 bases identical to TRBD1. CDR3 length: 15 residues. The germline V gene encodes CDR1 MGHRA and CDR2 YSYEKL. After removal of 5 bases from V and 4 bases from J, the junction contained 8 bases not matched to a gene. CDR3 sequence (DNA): TGCGCCAGCAGCAACCAACAGGGGGCTAGCTATGGCTACACCTTC. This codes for CASSNQQGASYGYTF.

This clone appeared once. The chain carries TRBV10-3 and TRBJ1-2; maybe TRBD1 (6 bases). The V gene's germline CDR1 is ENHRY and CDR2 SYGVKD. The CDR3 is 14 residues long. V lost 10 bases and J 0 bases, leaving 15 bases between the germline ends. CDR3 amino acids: CATEGGFSNYGYTF. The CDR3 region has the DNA TGTGCCACCGAAGGGGGATTCTCTAACTATGGCTACACCTTC.

The CDR3, as DNA: TGTGCCAGCAGCCATGCTAATGAGCAGTTCTTC. Translation: CASSHANEQFF. The chain links TRBV14 to TRBJ2-1; D gene ambiguous. V was cut by 3 bases and J by 7 bases, with 4 bases left in between. CDR3 size: 11 residues. In germline, CDR1 is SGHDN, CDR2 FVKESK.

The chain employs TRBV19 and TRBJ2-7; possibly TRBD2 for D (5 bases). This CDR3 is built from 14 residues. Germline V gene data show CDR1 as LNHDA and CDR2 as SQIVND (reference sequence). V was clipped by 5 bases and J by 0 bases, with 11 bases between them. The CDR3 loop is CASSLGGYSYEQYF. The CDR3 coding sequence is TGTGCCAGTAGTCTCGGAGGCTACTCCTACGAGCAGTACTTC.

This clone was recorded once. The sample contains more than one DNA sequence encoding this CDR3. CDR3 bases: TGCAGTGCTGGTCCTGGGGAGACCCAGTACTTC. Translation: CSAGPGETQYF. This chain uses TRBV20-1 with TRBJ2-5; D call uncertain. V was shortened by 5 bases and J by 5 bases, with 9 bases between the two germline ends. The CDR3 contains 11 residues. Germline-derived CDR1 and CDR2 are DFQATT and SNEGSKA (reference sequence).

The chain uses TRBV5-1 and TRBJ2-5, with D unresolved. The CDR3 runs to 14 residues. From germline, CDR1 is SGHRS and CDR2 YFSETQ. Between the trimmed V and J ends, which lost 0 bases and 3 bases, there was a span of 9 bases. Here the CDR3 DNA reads TGCGCCAGCAGCTTGGAAATGCAGGAAGAGACCCAGTACTTC. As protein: CASSLEMQEETQYF.

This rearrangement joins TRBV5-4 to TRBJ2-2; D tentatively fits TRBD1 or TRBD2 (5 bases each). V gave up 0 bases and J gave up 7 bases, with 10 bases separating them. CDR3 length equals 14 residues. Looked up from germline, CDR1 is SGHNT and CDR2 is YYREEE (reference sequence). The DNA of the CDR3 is TGTGCCAGCAGCTTGGGCAGGGACGGCGGGGAGCTGTTTTTT. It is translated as CASSLGRDGGELFF.

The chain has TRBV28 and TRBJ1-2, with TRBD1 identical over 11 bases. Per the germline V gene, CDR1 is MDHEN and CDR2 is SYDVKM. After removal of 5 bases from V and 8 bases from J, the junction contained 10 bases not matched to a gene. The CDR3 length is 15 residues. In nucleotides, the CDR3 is TGTGCCAGCAGTACCTCCGGGACAGGGGGATTCGGCTACACCTTC. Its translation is CASSTSGTGGFGYTF.

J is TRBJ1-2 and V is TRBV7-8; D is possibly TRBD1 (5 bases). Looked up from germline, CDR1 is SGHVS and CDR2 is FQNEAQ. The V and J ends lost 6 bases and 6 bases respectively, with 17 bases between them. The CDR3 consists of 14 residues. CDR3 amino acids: CASSAAGLSNGYTF. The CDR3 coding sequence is TGTGCCAGCAGTGCCGCAGGGCTCTCTAATGGCTACACCTTC.

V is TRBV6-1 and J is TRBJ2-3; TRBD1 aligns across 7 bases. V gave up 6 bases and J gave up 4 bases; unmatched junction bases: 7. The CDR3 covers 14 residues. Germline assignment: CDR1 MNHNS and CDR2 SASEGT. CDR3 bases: TGTGCCAGCAGACAGGGGAGCGCCGCAGATACGCAGTATTTT. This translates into CASRQGSAADTQYF.

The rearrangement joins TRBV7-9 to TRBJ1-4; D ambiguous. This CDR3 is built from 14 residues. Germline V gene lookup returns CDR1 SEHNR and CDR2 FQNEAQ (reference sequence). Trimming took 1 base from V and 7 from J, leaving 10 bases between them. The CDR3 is CASSLDESGEKLFF. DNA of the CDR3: TGTGCCAGCAGCTTAGACGAATCGGGTGAAAAACTGTTTTTT.

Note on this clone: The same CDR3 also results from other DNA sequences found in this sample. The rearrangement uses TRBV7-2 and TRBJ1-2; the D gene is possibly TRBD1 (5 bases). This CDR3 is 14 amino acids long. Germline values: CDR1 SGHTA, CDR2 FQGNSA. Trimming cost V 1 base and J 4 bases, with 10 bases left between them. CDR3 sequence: CASSLDRGGYGYTF. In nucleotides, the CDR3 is TGTGCCAGCAGCTTAGATAGGGGTGGCTATGGCTACACCTTC.

This CDR3 reads CASSLLGQGGDTQYF. CDR3 in DNA: TGTGCCAGCAGTTTATTAGGACAGGGAGGGGATACGCAGTATTTT. The chain has TRBV28 and TRBJ2-3, with D perhaps TRBD1 (8 bases). Germline assignment: CDR1 MDHEN and CDR2 SYDVKM. Trimming shortened V by 1 base and J by 6 bases, and 14 bases separated the two germline ends. This CDR3 has 15 residues.

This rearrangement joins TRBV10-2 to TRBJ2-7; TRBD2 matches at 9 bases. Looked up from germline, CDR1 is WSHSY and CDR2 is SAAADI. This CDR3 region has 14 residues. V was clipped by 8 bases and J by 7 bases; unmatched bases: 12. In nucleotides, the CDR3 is TGCGCCAGCCGTGCGGGAGGGAGTACGATTGAGCAGTACTTC. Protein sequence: CASRAGGSTIEQYF.

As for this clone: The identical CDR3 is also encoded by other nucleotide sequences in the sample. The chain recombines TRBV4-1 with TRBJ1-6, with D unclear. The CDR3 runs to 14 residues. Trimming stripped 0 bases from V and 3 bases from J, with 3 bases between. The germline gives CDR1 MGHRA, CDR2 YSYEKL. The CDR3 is CASSQEGYNSPLHF. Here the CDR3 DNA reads TGCGCCAGCAGCCAAGAGGGCTATAATTCACCCCTCCACTTT.

The CDR3 is CASSVQENTEAFF. CDR3 DNA: TGTGCCAGCAGCGTACAAGAAAACACTGAAGCTTTCTTT. This chain links TRBV7-3 with TRBJ1-1; D is ambiguous. Germline-derived CDR1 and CDR2 are SGHTA and FQGTGA. V was pared by 5 bases and J by 2 bases, with 9 bases between. This CDR3 contains 13 residues.

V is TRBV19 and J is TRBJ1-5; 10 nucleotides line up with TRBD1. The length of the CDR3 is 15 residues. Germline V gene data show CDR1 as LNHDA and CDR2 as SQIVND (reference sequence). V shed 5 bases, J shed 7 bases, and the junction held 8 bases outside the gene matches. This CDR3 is CASSLGQGGLQPQHF. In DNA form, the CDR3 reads TGTGCCAGTAGTCTCGGACAGGGGGGTTTACAGCCCCAGCATTTT. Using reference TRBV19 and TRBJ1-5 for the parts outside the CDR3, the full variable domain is DGGITQSPKYLFRKEGQNVTLSCEQNLNHDAMYWYRQDPGQGLRLIYYSQIVNDFQKGDIAEGYSVSREKKESFPLTVTSAQKNPTAFYLCASSLGQGGLQPQHFGDGTRLSIL.

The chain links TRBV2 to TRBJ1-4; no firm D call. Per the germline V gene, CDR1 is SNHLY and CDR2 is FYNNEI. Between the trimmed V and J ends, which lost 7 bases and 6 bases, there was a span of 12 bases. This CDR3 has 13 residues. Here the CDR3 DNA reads TGTGCCAGCACCGGGTCTAGAGATGAAAAACTGTTTTTT. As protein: CASTGSRDEKLFF.

CDR3 coding DNA: TGTGCCAGCACCACAACGGGGCAGCTAGTTCCTCCTAGGAGGGGCTACACCTTC. This gives the protein CASTTTGQLVPPRRGYTF. The chain employs TRBV21-1 and TRBJ1-2. TRBV21-1 counts as a pseudogene. The CDR3 loop spans 18 amino acids.

The DNA of the CDR3 is TGCGCCAGCAGCCGGGGGAGACAGGGCTCTGAAGCTTTCTTT. Its translation: CASSRGRQGSEAFF. The chain couples TRBV5-1 to TRBJ1-1; TRBD1 matches at 7 bases. Looked up from germline, CDR1 is SGHRS and CDR2 is YFSETQ. Unmatched junction bases numbered 9, after V lost 4 bases and J lost 6 bases. The CDR3 totals 14 residues.

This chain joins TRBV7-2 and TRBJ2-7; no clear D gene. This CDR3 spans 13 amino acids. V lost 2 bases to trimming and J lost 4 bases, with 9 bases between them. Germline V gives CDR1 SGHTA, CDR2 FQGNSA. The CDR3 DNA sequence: TGTGCCAGCAGCTTAATGGAGAGGTACGAGCAGTACTTC. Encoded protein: CASSLMERYEQYF.

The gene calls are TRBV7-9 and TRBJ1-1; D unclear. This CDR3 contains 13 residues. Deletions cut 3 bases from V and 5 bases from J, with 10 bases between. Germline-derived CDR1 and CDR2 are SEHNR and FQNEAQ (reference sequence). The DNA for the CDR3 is TGTGCCAGCAGCTTTCATAAAGGGACTGAAGCTTTCTTT. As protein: CASSFHKGTEAFF.

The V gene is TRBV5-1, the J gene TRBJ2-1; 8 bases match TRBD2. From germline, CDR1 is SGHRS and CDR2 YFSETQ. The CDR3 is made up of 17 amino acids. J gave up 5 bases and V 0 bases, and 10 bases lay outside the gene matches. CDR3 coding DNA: TGCGCCAGCAGCTTGGCCTCTAGGGCGGGGGGACACAATGAGCAGTTCTTC. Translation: CASSLASRAGGHNEQFF.

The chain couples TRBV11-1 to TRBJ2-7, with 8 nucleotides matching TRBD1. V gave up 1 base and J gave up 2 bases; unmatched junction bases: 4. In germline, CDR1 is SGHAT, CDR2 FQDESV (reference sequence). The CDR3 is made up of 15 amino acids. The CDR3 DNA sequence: TGTGCCAGCAGCTTAGTTCCAGGGGGCGCCTACGAGCAGTACTTC. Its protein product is CASSLVPGGAYEQYF. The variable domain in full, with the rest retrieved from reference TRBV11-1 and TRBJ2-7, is EAEVAQSPRYKITEKSQAVAFWCDPISGHATLYWYRQILGQGPELLVQFQDESVVDDSQLPKDRFSAERLKGVDSTLKIQPAELGDSAMYLCASSLVPGGAYEQYFGPGTRLTVT.

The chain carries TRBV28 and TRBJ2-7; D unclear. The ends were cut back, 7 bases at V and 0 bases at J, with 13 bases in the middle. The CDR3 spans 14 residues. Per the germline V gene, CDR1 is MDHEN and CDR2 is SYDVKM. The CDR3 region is CASIRTGSSYEQYF. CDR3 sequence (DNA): TGTGCCAGCATACGCACCGGGTCCTCCTACGAGCAGTACTTC.

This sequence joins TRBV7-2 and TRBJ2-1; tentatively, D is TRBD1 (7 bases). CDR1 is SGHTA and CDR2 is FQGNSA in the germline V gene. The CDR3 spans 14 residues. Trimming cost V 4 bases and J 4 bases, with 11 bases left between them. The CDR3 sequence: CASSWAGQYNEQFF. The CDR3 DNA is TGTGCCAGCAGCTGGGCGGGACAGTACAATGAGCAGTTCTTC.

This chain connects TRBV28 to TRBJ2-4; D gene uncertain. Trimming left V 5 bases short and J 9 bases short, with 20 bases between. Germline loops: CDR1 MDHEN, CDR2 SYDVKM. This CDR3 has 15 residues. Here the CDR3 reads CASSRQETRASIQYF. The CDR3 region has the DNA TGTGCCAGCAGTCGCCAAGAAACCCGAGCCTCCATTCAGTACTTC.